One and the same sample provided the 26 T cell receptor beta chains below, sequenced in a study of shared clonotypes between healthy human individuals. Only in-frame clones appear in the TCRdb table, and some are missing; sequencing was by immunoSEQ multiplex PCR. This sample has 2 million to 2.5 million clones, with 90% to 97% found just once. The material sequenced was naive CD4+ T cells sorted from blood. Subset meaning: CD45RA+ positively selected. The origin of the receptors is a man younger than 35 in good health.

This clone was seen a single time. The sample carries other DNA sequences with the same CDR3. This chain uses TRBV28 with TRBJ1-5; a possible D gene is TRBD1 (5 bases). The CDR3 length is 14 residues. V was pared by 2 bases and J by 4 bases, with 9 bases between. Germline V gene sequence: CDR1 MDHEN, CDR2 SYDVKM. CDR3 bases: TGTGCCAGCAGTTTAAGGACACCTAATCAGCCCCAGCATTTT. Translation gives CASSLRTPNQPQHF.

As regards this clone: Other DNA sequences in the sample encode the same CDR3. The V gene is TRBV4-1, the J gene TRBJ2-1; D unresolved. The CDR3 contains 17 residues. Germline assignment: CDR1 MGHRA and CDR2 YSYEKL. The V gene lost 0 bases and the J gene lost 0 bases, with 12 bases spanning the gap. In DNA form, the CDR3 reads TGCGCCAGCAGCCAAGATCCAGCAGCCAGCTCCTACAATGAGCAGTTCTTC. As protein: CASSQDPAASSYNEQFF.

The chain employs TRBV30 and TRBJ1-1; 7 bases line up with TRBD1. The J segment lost 5 bases and the V segment lost 3 bases, leaving 12 bases of the junction unmatched. There are 15 residues in the CDR3. CDR1 is GTSNPN and CDR2 is SVGIG in the germline V gene (reference sequence). This CDR3 is CAWSSLFGRGTEAFF. The DNA of the CDR3 is TGTGCCTGGAGCTCCCTTTTTGGCAGGGGGACTGAAGCTTTCTTT.

This chain connects TRBV5-6 to TRBJ2-1, with 13 bases that match TRBD2. V gave up 4 bases and J gave up 3 bases; unmatched junction bases: 4. This CDR3 spans 16 amino acids. The germline gives CDR1 SGHDT, CDR2 YYEEEE. CDR3 nucleotide sequence: TGTGCCAGCAGCCTAGGACTAGCGGGGGTCTACAATGAGCAGTTCTTC. It yields the protein CASSLGLAGVYNEQFF.

The chain links TRBV18 to TRBJ2-3; D is uncertain. This CDR3 is built from 15 residues. The V gene's germline CDR1 is KGHSH and CDR2 LQKENI. Trimming shortened V by 0 bases and J by 4 bases, and 11 bases separated the two germline ends. The CDR3 bases are TGTGCCAGCTCACCACCGGCAGGAGTGGCAGATACGCAGTATTTT. Protein product: CASSPPAGVADTQYF. Supplemented by reference TRBV18 and TRBJ2-3, the full variable domain reads NAGVMQNPRHLVRRRGQEARLRCSPMKGHSHVYWYRQLPEEGLKFMVYLQKENIIDESGMPKERFSAEFPKEGPSILRIQQVVRGDSAAYFCASSPPAGVADTQYFGPGTRLTVL.

This chain links TRBV18 with TRBJ2-1; 8 positions agree with TRBD1. V trimming: 4 bases; J trimming: 8 bases; junction bases outside the gene matches: 4. Per the germline V gene, CDR1 is KGHSH and CDR2 is LQKENI. The CDR3 has 13 amino acids. The CDR3 DNA follows: TGTGCCAGCTCACAGACAGGGGCCCATGAGCAGTTCTTC. This codes for CASSQTGAHEQFF.

The rearrangement joins TRBV21-1 to TRBJ2-5; the table gives TRBD2 as D, unverified against the DNA. TRBV21-1 is labeled a pseudogene. The CDR3 contains 16 residues. CDR3 sequence reads: CASSKRASGRQETQYF. In DNA form, the CDR3 reads TGTGCCAGCAGCAAGAGGGCTAGCGGGCGCCAAGAGACCCAGTACTTC.

V usage is TRBV5-4 and J usage is TRBJ2-1, with TRBD2 matching over 10 bases. Germline CDR1 reads SGHNT; CDR2 reads YYREEE (reference sequence). The CDR3 covers 15 residues. V trimming: 5 bases; J trimming: 9 bases; junction bases outside the gene matches: 11. CDR3 loop: CASRGTSGVGGEQFF. For the CDR3, the DNA is TGTGCCAGCAGGGGAACTAGCGGGGTAGGTGGTGAGCAGTTCTTC.

The chain uses TRBV2 and TRBJ2-5; TRBD2 agrees at 9 bases. CDR3 length: 18 residues. CDR1 and CDR2 from the germline V gene are SNHLY and FYNNEI. V trimming: 0 bases; J trimming: 7 bases; junction bases outside the gene matches: 15. CDR3 residues: CASSEALLAGGSPGTQYF. CDR3 sequence (DNA): TGTGCCAGCAGTGAAGCGCTTCTGGCGGGAGGGTCCCCAGGGACCCAGTACTTC. Together with reference TRBV2 and TRBJ2-5, the CDR3 gives the full variable domain: EPEVTQTPSHQVTQMGQEVILRCVPISNHLYFYWYRQILGQKVEFLVSFYNNEISEKSEIFDDQFSVERPDGSNFTLKIRSTKLEDSAMYFCASSEALLAGGSPGTQYFGPGTRLLVL.

This clone has a single count. The chain couples TRBV30 to TRBJ2-3; no clear D. Trimming took off 5 bases at V and 5 bases at J, with 11 bases between the two ends. The CDR3 length is 12 residues. Germline lookup yields CDR1 GTSNPN and CDR2 SVGIG (reference sequence). This CDR3 is CAWVPGGDTQYF. CDR3 nucleotides: TGTGCCTGGGTGCCGGGTGGAGATACGCAGTATTTT.

V and J are TRBV2 and TRBJ1-4; D gene unclear. Trimming stripped 6 bases from V and 4 bases from J, with 12 bases between. The CDR3 runs to 14 residues. Germline loops: CDR1 SNHLY, CDR2 FYNNEI. The CDR3 is CASSTGRDNEKLFF. The CDR3 DNA is TGTGCCAGCAGCACCGGGAGGGATAATGAAAAACTGTTTTTT.

This rearrangement joins TRBV6-5 to TRBJ1-3; D may be TRBD1 (5 bases). Between the trimmed V and J ends, which lost 5 bases and 4 bases, there was a span of 15 bases. This CDR3 region has 15 residues. Looked up from germline, CDR1 is MNHEY and CDR2 is SVGAGI. The CDR3 is CASSLLQGAGNTIYF. For the CDR3, the DNA is TGTGCCAGCAGTCTCCTCCAGGGAGCCGGAAACACCATATATTTT.

This sequence joins TRBV28 and TRBJ1-1, with 9 bases aligning to TRBD1. The CDR3 spans 14 residues. Germline loops: CDR1 MDHEN, CDR2 SYDVKM. The junction had 7 bases not matched to a gene; V was cut back by 6 bases and J by 5 bases. CDR3 bases: TGTGCCAGCAGACCCGGGACAGGGCAAACTGAAGCTTTCTTT. Translation: CASRPGTGQTEAFF.

The rearrangement joins TRBV30 to TRBJ1-5, with D maybe TRBD1 (5 bases). V lost 5 bases and J 3 bases, leaving 14 bases between the germline ends. The CDR3 runs 14 residues. Germline assignment: CDR1 GTSNPN and CDR2 SVGIG (reference sequence). The CDR3: CAWGTGLPNQPQHF. In DNA, the CDR3 is TGTGCCTGGGGAACGGGACTCCCCAATCAGCCCCAGCATTTT.

The chain has TRBV2 and TRBJ1-5; a weak D match, TRBD1 (5 bases). In germline, CDR1 is SNHLY, CDR2 FYNNEI. V was trimmed by 8 bases and J by 2 bases, leaving 16 bases between them. CDR3 length equals 15 residues. The chain's CDR3 is CASSTPGGGNQPQHF. The CDR3 DNA is TGTGCCAGCTCTACGCCCGGGGGGGGCAATCAGCCCCAGCATTTT.

V gene TRBV2 combines with J gene TRBJ1-6; no firm D call. The ends were cut back, 7 bases at V and 0 bases at J, with 7 bases in the middle. The germline V gene encodes CDR1 SNHLY and CDR2 FYNNEI. This CDR3 has 14 amino acids. Here the CDR3 DNA reads TGTGCCAGCAATCCCCTCTCCTATAATTCACCCCTCCACTTT. Protein: CASNPLSYNSPLHF.

The genes are TRBV2 and TRBJ1-1, with D unresolved. The CDR3 totals 13 residues. Germline CDR1 and CDR2: SNHLY and FYNNEI. With 8 bases removed from V and 1 base from J, the gap between germline ends came to 11 bases. Here the CDR3 reads CASGGPQNTEAFF. In DNA, the CDR3 is TGTGCCAGCGGAGGTCCCCAGAACACTGAAGCTTTCTTT.

This clone was observed a single time. The CDR3 nucleotides read TGTGCCAGCAGTTTATGGTGGGGCGTGAACACTGAAGCTTTCTTT. Residues: CASSLWWGVNTEAFF. The V gene is TRBV28, the J gene TRBJ1-1, with D perhaps TRBD1 (5 bases). The CDR3 is made up of 15 amino acids. V was cut by 0 bases and J by 0 bases, with 8 bases left in between. The germline V gene encodes CDR1 MDHEN and CDR2 SYDVKM.

The chain recombines TRBV7-2 with TRBJ2-5; 15 positions agree with TRBD2. V gave up 4 bases and J gave up 8 bases; unmatched junction bases: 2. The CDR3 has 14 residues. Per germline, CDR1 SGHTA and CDR2 FQGNSA. CDR3 sequence: CASSSGLAGGTQYF. The CDR3 coding sequence is TGTGCCAGCAGCTCGGGACTAGCGGGGGGAACCCAGTACTTC.

The chain has TRBV29-1 and TRBJ2-2; the D gene is possibly TRBD2 (5 bases). The V end was cut by 6 bases, the J end by 0 bases, with 11 bases between. CDR3 length: 14 residues. CDR1 is SQVTM, CDR2 ANQGSEA, per germline. CDR3 coding DNA: TGCAGCGTAGCCTCCGGGACGAACACCGGGGAGCTGTTTTTT. Its translation: CSVASGTNTGELFF.

Only one count was recorded for this clone. V is TRBV29-1 and J is TRBJ2-7; a weak D match, TRBD2 (5 bases). Germline CDR1 and CDR2: SQVTM and ANQGSEA. The CDR3 totals 12 residues. Between the trimmed V and J ends, which lost 5 bases and 2 bases, there was a span of 10 bases. The CDR3 DNA reads TGCAGCGTTACTGAGGGTCCCTACGAGCAGTACTTC. Protein product: CSVTEGPYEQYF.

The chain employs TRBV28 and TRBJ2-4; 9 bases fit TRBD1. The CDR3 loop spans 16 amino acids. The germline V gene encodes CDR1 MDHEN and CDR2 SYDVKM. The V segment lost 5 bases and the J segment 0 bases; nucleotides outside the gene matches: 5. The CDR3 nucleotides read TGTGCCAGCAGTCCTACAGGGGGCGAAGCCAAAAACATTCAGTACTTC. It codes for CASSPTGGEAKNIQYF.

The chain carries TRBV4-2 and TRBJ1-1; D possibly corresponds to TRBD1 (6 bases). The V end was cut by 2 bases, the J end by 4 bases, with 14 bases between. Looked up from germline, CDR1 is LGHNA and CDR2 is YNFKEQ. This CDR3 comprises 15 residues. The DNA of the CDR3 is TGTGCCAGCAGCCAACAGGGGAAGGGGAGCACTGAAGCTTTCTTT. Its protein is CASSQQGKGSTEAFF.

Remarks on this clone: The same CDR3 also results from other DNA sequences found in this sample. The chain has TRBV7-2 and TRBJ1-2, with 7 bases lining up with TRBD1. Unmatched junction bases numbered 2, after V lost 1 base and J lost 6 bases. The CDR3 is made up of 13 amino acids. Germline assignment: CDR1 SGHTA and CDR2 FQGNSA. This chain's CDR3 is CASSLGTGDGYTF. The CDR3 nucleotides read TGTGCCAGCAGCTTAGGTACAGGGGATGGCTACACCTTC.

The V gene is TRBV19, the J gene TRBJ2-7, with 9 positions matching TRBD1. Trimming at V came to 2 bases and at J to 4 bases, leaving 12 bases not matched to a gene. CDR1 and CDR2 (germline): LNHDA, SQIVND (reference sequence). The CDR3 is 17 residues long. This CDR3 reads CASSIIGAGQGSYEQYF. The CDR3 coding sequence is TGTGCCAGTAGTATAATTGGAGCGGGACAGGGAAGTTACGAGCAGTACTTC.

V and J are TRBV28 and TRBJ1-5; D perhaps matches TRBD1 (5 bases). Looked up from germline, CDR1 is MDHEN and CDR2 is SYDVKM. Trimming left V 8 bases short and J 7 bases short, with 21 bases between. The CDR3 is made up of 15 amino acids. CDR3 protein: CASGGAAGHAQPQHF. The CDR3 nucleotides read TGTGCCAGCGGGGGAGCGGCGGGTCATGCACAGCCCCAGCATTTT.